This is a list of T cell receptor beta chains from one sample in a study of CD8 T cells in ankylosing spondylitis. TCRdb called the 5' RACE reads again in MiXCR, with one record for every CDR3 protein. The data contain around 770,000 distinct CDR3 sequences, about 11% of them singletons. Sequences were obtained from blood, either unsorted or a sorted T cell fraction (not recorded which). These receptors all come from a male donor with ankylosing spondylitis. CDR3s include the opening cysteine and the closing phenylalanine or tryptophan. Each record gives: CDR3 protein, CDR3 DNA, V gene, clone size, D gene, J gene. The D gene is left open where the match is weak. Clone size is given for some rows only: seen once, a few or many times, or a class if the clone is expanded.

CDR3 protein: CSASLAGAWTGELFF
CDR3 DNA: TGCAGTGCTAGTCTAGCGGGGGCTTGGACCGGGGAGCTGTTTTTT
V gene: TRBV20-1
clone size: many
D gene: TRBD2
J gene: TRBJ2-2

CDR3 protein: CSANHGGSETQYF
CDR3 DNA: TGCAGCGCCAATCACGGAGGGTCAGAGACCCAGTACTTC
V gene: TRBV29-1
clone size: many
D gene: .
J gene: TRBJ2-5

CDR3 protein: CASSPRTSPSYNEQFF
CDR3 DNA: TGTGCCAGCAGCCCCCGGACTAGCCCCTCCTACAATGAGCAGTTCTTC
V gene: TRBV7-3
clone size: few
D gene: TRBD2
J gene: TRBJ2-1

CDR3 protein: CSVEGASGSTDTQYF
CDR3 DNA: TGCAGCGTTGAAGGAGCTAGCGGGAGCACAGATACGCAGTATTTT
V gene: TRBV29-1
clone size: .
D gene: TRBD2
J gene: TRBJ2-3

CDR3 protein: CASSQIRDGHGETQYF
CDR3 DNA: TGCGCCAGCAGCCAGATCCGGGACGGACATGGAGAGACCCAGTACTTC
V gene: TRBV4-3
clone size: .
D gene: .
J gene: TRBJ2-5

CDR3 protein: CASSQDLERTAYYGYTF
CDR3 DNA: TGCGCCAGCAGCCAAGATTTAGAGAGGACAGCCTACTATGGCTACACCTTC
V gene: TRBV4-3
clone size: many
D gene: .
J gene: TRBJ1-2

CDR3 protein: CATSREVEYEQYF
CDR3 DNA: TGTGCCACCAGCAGAGAAGTGGAATACGAGCAGTACTTC
V gene: TRBV15
clone size: few
D gene: .
J gene: TRBJ2-7

CDR3 protein: CASLHPGRIQGGNEQFF
CDR3 DNA: TGTGCCAGTCTTCACCCGGGTAGAATACAGGGGGGAAATGAGCAGTTCTTC
V gene: TRBV7-9
clone size: few
D gene: TRBD1
J gene: TRBJ2-1

CDR3 protein: CSARTSNNSYNEQFF
CDR3 DNA: TGCAGTGCGCGAACTAGCAATAACTCCTACAATGAGCAGTTCTTC
V gene: TRBV20-1
clone size: .
D gene: .
J gene: TRBJ2-1

CDR3 protein: CASSEQEVYGYTF
CDR3 DNA: TGTGCCAGCAGTGAACAGGAGGTCTATGGCTACACCTTC
V gene: TRBV6-1
clone size: few
D gene: .
J gene: TRBJ1-2

CDR3 protein: CASSQEPGGWDEQFF
CDR3 DNA: TGTGCCAGCAGCCAAGAGCCGGGAGGCTGGGATGAGCAGTTCTTC
V gene: TRBV4-2
clone size: few
D gene: TRBD2
J gene: TRBJ2-1

CDR3 protein: CASSYRGLSYEQYF
CDR3 DNA: TGTGCCAGCAGTTACAGGGGGCTTAGCTACGAGCAGTACTTC
V gene: TRBV6-5
clone size: many
D gene: TRBD1
J gene: TRBJ2-7

CDR3 protein: CASSLARGTGAYEQYF
CDR3 DNA: TGTGCCAGCAGCTTAGCGCGGGGGACAGGGGCCTACGAGCAGTACTTC
V gene: TRBV7-9
clone size: few
D gene: TRBD1
J gene: TRBJ2-7

CDR3 protein: CASSSDDGFGGYTF
CDR3 DNA: TGTGCCAGCAGTTCCGACGACGGATTCGGGGGCTACACCTTC
V gene: TRBV6-2/TRBV6-3
clone size: .
D gene: .
J gene: TRBJ1-2

CDR3 protein: CASSLEDPGGYTDTQYF
CDR3 DNA: TGCGCCAGCAGCTTGGAGGACCCAGGGGGGTACACAGATACGCAGTATTTT
V gene: TRBV5-1
clone size: few
D gene: .
J gene: TRBJ2-3

CDR3 protein: CASSLWGDTEAFF
CDR3 DNA: TGTGCCAGCAGCTTATGGGGGGACACTGAAGCTTTCTTT
V gene: TRBV7-3
clone size: .
D gene: .
J gene: TRBJ1-1

CDR3 protein: CASRTGRGSSYEQYF
CDR3 DNA: TGTGCCAGCAGGACCGGGCGGGGGAGCTCCTACGAGCAGTACTTC
V gene: TRBV12-3/TRBV12-4
clone size: .
D gene: TRBD2
J gene: TRBJ2-7

CDR3 protein: CSVEGVRASTDTQYF
CDR3 DNA: TGCAGCGTTGAAGGAGTGAGGGCAAGCACAGATACGCAGTATTTT
V gene: TRBV29-1
clone size: many
D gene: .
J gene: TRBJ2-3

CDR3 protein: CASSYRVGATEAFF
CDR3 DNA: TGTGCCAGCAGCTACAGGGTAGGAGCCACTGAAGCTTTCTTT
V gene: TRBV7-2
clone size: few
D gene: .
J gene: TRBJ1-1

CDR3 protein: CASSRGQGQGDTEAFF
CDR3 DNA: TGCGCCAGCAGCCGGGGACAGGGGCAGGGGGACACTGAAGCTTTCTTT
V gene: TRBV4-3
clone size: .
D gene: TRBD1
J gene: TRBJ1-1

CDR3 protein: CASSLAGGPPQETQYF
CDR3 DNA: TGCGCCAGCAGCTTGGCCGGGGGTCCACCCCAAGAGACCCAGTACTTC
V gene: TRBV5-1
clone size: few
D gene: .
J gene: TRBJ2-5

CDR3 protein: CSARGGLAGDNEQFF
CDR3 DNA: TGCAGTGCTAGGGGGGGACTAGCGGGAGACAATGAGCAGTTCTTC
V gene: TRBV20-1
clone size: few
D gene: TRBD2
J gene: TRBJ2-1

CDR3 protein: CASSLMGFSNEKLFF
CDR3 DNA: TGTGCCAGCAGCTTAATGGGATTCTCAAATGAAAAACTGTTTTTT
V gene: TRBV7-2
clone size: .
D gene: .
J gene: TRBJ1-4

CDR3 protein: CSGGDVNYGYTF
CDR3 DNA: TGCAGCGGAGGGGACGTAAACTATGGCTACACCTTC
V gene: TRBV29-1
clone size: many
D gene: .
J gene: TRBJ1-2

CDR3 protein: CASSSLAGWRTGELFF
CDR3 DNA: TGTGCCAGCAGCTCTCTAGCGGGATGGCGGACCGGGGAGCTGTTTTTT
V gene: TRBV11-2
clone size: few
D gene: TRBD2
J gene: TRBJ2-2

CDR3 protein: CASSIATLEEQYF
CDR3 DNA: TGTGCCAGTAGTATAGCGACCTTAGAGGAGCAGTACTTC
V gene: TRBV19
clone size: once
D gene: .
J gene: TRBJ2-7

CDR3 protein: CSGGASNQPQHF
CDR3 DNA: TGCAGTGGAGGGGCGAGCAATCAGCCCCAGCATTTT
V gene: TRBV20-1
clone size: .
D gene: .
J gene: TRBJ1-5

CDR3 protein: CSARAGSFNEKLFF
CDR3 DNA: TGCAGTGCCCGGGCGGGGTCTTTTAATGAAAAACTGTTTTTT
V gene: TRBV20-1
clone size: .
D gene: .
J gene: TRBJ1-4

CDR3 protein: CSAFGVGSNQPQHF
CDR3 DNA: TGCAGTGCTTTCGGAGTAGGGAGCAATCAGCCCCAGCATTTT
V gene: TRBV20-1
clone size: few
D gene: .
J gene: TRBJ1-5

CDR3 protein: CASSPAFRETQYF
CDR3 DNA: TGCGCCAGCAGCCCCGCCTTTCGGGAGACCCAGTACTTC
V gene: TRBV5-1
clone size: .
D gene: .
J gene: TRBJ2-5

CDR3 protein: CASSIRLAREQYF
CDR3 DNA: TGTGCCAGCAGTATAAGACTAGCGCGCGAGCAGTACTTC
V gene: TRBV28
clone size: few
D gene: TRBD2
J gene: TRBJ2-7

CDR3 protein: CSARDLRAGGPSTDTQYF
CDR3 DNA: TGCAGTGCTAGAGATCTGAGAGCGGGGGGGCCAAGTACAGATACGCAGTATTTT
V gene: TRBV20-1
clone size: .
D gene: TRBD2
J gene: TRBJ2-3

CDR3 protein: CASSGWTGYYEQYF
CDR3 DNA: TGTGCCAGCAGTGGATGGACAGGCTACTACGAGCAGTACTTC
V gene: TRBV6-2/TRBV6-3
clone size: .
D gene: TRBD1
J gene: TRBJ2-7

CDR3 protein: CASRQGPYLQETQYF
CDR3 DNA: TGTGCCAGCAGGCAGGGGCCCTACCTCCAAGAGACCCAGTACTTC
V gene: TRBV6-2/TRBV6-3
clone size: few
D gene: .
J gene: TRBJ2-5

CDR3 protein: CASTTDTNTGELFF
CDR3 DNA: TGCGCCAGCACTACTGACACGAACACCGGGGAGCTGTTTTTT
V gene: TRBV5-1
clone size: .
D gene: .
J gene: TRBJ2-2

CDR3 protein: CSAKPGGLNYEQYF
CDR3 DNA: TGCAGTGCAAAGCCCGGGGGCCTTAACTACGAGCAGTACTTC
V gene: TRBV20-1
clone size: .
D gene: .
J gene: TRBJ2-7

CDR3 protein: CASSPGQENQETQYF
CDR3 DNA: TGTGCCAGCAGCCCCGGACAGGAGAACCAAGAGACCCAGTACTTC
V gene: TRBV7-9
clone size: many
D gene: TRBD1
J gene: TRBJ2-5

CDR3 protein: CASSQFPSSYEQYF
CDR3 DNA: TGTGCCAGCAGCCAATTCCCGAGCTCCTACGAGCAGTACTTC
V gene: TRBV7-9
clone size: .
D gene: .
J gene: TRBJ2-7

CDR3 protein: CASSPTVAGNEKLFF
CDR3 DNA: TGTGCCAGCAGCCCGACAGTGGCCGGTAATGAAAAACTGTTTTTT
V gene: TRBV4-2
clone size: .
D gene: .
J gene: TRBJ1-4